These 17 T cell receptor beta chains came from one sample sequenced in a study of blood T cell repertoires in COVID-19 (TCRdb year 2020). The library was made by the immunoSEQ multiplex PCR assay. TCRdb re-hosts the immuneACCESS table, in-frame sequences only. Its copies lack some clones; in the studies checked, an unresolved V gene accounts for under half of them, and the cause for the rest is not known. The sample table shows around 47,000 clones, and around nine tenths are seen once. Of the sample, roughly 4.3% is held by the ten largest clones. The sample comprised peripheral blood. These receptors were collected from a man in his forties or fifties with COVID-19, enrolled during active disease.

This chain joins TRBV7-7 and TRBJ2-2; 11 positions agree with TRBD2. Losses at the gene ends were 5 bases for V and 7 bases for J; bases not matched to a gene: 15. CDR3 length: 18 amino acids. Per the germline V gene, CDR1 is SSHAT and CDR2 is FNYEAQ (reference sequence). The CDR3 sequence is CASSPAPGTSGENGELFF. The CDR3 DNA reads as TGTGCCAGCAGCCCGGCCCCCGGGACTAGCGGAGAAAACGGGGAGCTGTTTTTT.

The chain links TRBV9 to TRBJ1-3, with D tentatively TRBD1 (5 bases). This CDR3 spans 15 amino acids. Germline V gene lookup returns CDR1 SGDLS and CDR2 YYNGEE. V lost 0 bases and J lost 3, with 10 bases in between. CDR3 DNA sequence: TGTGCCAGCAGCGTAGAAGGGGCTAGTGGAAACACCATATATTTT. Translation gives CASSVEGASGNTIYF.

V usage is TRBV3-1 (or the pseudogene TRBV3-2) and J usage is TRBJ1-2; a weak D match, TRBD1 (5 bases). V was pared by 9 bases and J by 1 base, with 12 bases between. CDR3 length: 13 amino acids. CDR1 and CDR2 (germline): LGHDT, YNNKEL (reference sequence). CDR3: CASRPGGNYGYTF. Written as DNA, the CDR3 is TGTGCCAGTAGACCGGGGGGTAACTATGGCTACACCTTC.

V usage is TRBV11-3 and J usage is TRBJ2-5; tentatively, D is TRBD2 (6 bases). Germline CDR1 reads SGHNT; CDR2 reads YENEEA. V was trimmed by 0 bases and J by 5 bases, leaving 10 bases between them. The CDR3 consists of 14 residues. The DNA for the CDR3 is TGTGCCAGCAGCTTAGAAGGAGGGTTGGAGACCCAGTACTTC. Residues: CASSLEGGLETQYF. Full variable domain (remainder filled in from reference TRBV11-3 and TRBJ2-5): EAGVVQSPRYKIIEKKQPVAFWCNPISGHNTLYWYLQNLGQGPELLIRYENEEAVDDSQLPKDRFSAERLKGVDSTLKIQPAELGDSAVYLCASSLEGGLETQYFGPGTRLLVL.

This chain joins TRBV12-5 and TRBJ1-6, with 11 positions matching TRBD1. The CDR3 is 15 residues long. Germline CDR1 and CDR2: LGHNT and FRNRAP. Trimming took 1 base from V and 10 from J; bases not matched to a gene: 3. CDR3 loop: CASGLAGDRGSPLHF. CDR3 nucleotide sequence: TGTGCTAGTGGTTTGGCAGGGGACAGGGGGTCACCCCTCCACTTT.

CDR3 DNA sequence: TGTGCCAGCAGCTCCAGCCTAAGACTAGCGGGAGAGGAAAATGAGCAGTTCTTC. It encodes CASSSSLRLAGEENEQFF. The chain carries TRBV7-9 and TRBJ2-1; 12 nucleotides line up with TRBD2. This CDR3 comprises 18 residues. Germline CDR1 reads SEHNR; CDR2 reads FQNEAQ (reference sequence). Trimming took 4 bases from V and 7 from J; bases not matched to a gene: 14.

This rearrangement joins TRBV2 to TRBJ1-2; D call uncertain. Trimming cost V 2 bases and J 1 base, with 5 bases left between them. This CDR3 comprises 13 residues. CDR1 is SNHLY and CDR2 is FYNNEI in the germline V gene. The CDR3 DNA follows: TGTGCCAGCAGTGAACACAGTAACTATGGCTACACCTTC. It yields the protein CASSEHSNYGYTF.

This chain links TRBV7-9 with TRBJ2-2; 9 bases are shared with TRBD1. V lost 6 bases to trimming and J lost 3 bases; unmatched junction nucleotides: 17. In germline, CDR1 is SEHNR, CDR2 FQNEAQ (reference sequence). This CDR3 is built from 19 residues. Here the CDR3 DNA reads TGTGCCAGCAGTACCCCGGGACAGGGTGAAAGGGGATACACCGGGGAGCTGTTTTTT. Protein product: CASSTPGQGERGYTGELFF.

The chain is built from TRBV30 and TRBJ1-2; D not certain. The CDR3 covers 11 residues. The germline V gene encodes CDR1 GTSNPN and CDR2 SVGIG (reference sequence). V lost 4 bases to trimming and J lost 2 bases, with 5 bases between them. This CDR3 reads CAWTVNYGYTF. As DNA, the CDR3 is TGTGCCTGGACCGTCAACTATGGCTACACCTTC.

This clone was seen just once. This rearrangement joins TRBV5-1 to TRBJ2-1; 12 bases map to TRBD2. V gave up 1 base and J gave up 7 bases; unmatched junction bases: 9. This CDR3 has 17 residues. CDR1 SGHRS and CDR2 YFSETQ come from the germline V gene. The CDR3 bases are TGCGCCAGCAGCTTGATGACTAGCGGGAGAGCTAAGAATGAGCAGTTCTTC. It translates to CASSLMTSGRAKNEQFF.

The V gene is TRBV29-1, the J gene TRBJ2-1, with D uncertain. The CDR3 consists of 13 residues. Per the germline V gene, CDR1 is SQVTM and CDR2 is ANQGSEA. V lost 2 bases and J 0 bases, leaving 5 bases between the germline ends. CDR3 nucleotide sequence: TGCAGCGTTGAACCCGGCTCCTACAATGAGCAGTTCTTC. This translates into CSVEPGSYNEQFF.

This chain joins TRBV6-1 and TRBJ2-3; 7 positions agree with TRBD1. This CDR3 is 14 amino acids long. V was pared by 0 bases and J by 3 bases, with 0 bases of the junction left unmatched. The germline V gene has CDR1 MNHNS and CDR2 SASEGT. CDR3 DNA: TGTGCCAGCAGTGAAGCGACAGGGACAGATACGCAGTATTTT. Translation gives CASSEATGTDTQYF.

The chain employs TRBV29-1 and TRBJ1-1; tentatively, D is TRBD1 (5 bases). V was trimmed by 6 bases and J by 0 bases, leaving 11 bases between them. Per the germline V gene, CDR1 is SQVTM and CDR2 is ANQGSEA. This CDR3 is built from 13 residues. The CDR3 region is CSVGGLMNTEAFF. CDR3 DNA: TGCAGCGTGGGGGGTCTCATGAACACTGAAGCTTTCTTT.

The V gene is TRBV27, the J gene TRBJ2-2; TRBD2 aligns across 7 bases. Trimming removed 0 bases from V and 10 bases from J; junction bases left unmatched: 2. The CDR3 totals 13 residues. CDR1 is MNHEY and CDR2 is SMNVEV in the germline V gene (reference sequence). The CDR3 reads CASSLSGTMELFF. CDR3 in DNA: TGTGCCAGCAGTTTATCAGGGACTATGGAGCTGTTTTTT.

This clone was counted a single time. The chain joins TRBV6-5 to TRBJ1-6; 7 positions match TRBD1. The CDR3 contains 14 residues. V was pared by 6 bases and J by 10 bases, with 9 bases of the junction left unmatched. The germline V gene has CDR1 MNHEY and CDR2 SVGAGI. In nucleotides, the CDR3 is TGTGCCAGCAGGACAGGGAGATTAGGGTCACCCCTCCACTTT. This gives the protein CASRTGRLGSPLHF.

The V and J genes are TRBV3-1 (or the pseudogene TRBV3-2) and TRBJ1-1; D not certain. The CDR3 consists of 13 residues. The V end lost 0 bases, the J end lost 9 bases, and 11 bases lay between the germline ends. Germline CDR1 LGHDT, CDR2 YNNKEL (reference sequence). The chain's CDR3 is CASSQEPRSKAFF. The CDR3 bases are TGTGCCAGCAGCCAAGAACCCAGGTCCAAAGCTTTCTTT.

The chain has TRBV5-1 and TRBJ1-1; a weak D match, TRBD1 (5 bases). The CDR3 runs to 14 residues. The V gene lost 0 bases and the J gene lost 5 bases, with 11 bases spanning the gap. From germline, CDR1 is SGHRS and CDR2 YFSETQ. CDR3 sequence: CASSLGGQTTEAFF. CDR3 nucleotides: TGCGCCAGCAGCTTGGGGGGCCAGACTACTGAAGCTTTCTTT. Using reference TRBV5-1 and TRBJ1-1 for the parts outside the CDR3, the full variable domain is KAGVTQTPRYLIKTRGQQVTLSCSPISGHRSVSWYQQTPGQGLQFLFEYFSETQRNKGNFPGRFSGRQFSNSRSEMNVSTLELGDSALYLCASSLGGQTTEAFFGQGTRLTVV.